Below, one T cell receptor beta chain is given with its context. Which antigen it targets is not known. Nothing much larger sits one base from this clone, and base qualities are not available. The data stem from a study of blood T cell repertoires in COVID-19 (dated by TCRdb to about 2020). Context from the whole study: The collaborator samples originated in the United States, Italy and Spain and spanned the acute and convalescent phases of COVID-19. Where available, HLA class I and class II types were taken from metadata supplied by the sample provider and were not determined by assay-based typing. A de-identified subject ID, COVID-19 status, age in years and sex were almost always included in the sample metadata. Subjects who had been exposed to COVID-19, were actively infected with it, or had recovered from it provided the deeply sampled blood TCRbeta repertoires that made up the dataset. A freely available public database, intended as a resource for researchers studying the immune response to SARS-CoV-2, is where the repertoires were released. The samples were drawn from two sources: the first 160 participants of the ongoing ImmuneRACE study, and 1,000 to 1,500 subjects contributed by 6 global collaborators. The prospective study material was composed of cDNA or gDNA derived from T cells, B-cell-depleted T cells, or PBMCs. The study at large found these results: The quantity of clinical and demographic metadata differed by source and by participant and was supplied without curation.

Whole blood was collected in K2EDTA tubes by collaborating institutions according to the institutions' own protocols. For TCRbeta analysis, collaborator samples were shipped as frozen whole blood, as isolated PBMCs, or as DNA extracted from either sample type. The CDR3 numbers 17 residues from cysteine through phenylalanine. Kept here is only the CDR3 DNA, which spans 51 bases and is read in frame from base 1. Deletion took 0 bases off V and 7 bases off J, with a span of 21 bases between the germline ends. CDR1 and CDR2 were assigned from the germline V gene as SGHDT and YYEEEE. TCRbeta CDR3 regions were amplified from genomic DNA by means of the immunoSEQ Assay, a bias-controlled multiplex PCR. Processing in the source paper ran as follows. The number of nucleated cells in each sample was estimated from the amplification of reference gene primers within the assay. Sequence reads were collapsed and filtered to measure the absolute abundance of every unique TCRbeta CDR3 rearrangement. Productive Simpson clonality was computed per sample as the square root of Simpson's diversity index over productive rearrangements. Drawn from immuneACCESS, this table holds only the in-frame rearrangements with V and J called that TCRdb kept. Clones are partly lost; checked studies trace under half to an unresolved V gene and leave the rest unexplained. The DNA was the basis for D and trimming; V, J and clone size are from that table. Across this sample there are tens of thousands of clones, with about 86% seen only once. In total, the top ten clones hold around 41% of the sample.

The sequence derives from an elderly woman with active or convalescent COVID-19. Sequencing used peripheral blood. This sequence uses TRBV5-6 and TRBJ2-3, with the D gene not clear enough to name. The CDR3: CASSLGDDIMTLNTQYF. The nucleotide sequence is TGTGCCAGCAGCTTGGGTGATGACATTATGACGTTGAATACGCAGTATTTT.